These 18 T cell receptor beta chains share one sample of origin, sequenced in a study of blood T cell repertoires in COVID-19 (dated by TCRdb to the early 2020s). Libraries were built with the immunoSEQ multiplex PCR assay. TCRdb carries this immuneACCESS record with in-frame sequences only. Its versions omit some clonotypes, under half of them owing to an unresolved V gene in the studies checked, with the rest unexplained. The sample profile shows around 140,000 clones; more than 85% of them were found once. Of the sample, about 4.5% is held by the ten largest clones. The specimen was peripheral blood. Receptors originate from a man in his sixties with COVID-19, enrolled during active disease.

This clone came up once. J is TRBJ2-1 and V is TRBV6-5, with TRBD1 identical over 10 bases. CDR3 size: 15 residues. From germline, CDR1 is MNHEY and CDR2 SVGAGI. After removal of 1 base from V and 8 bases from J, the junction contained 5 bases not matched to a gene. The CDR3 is CASSYYGTGVDEQFF. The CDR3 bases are TGTGCCAGCAGTTACTACGGGACAGGGGTAGATGAGCAGTTCTTC.

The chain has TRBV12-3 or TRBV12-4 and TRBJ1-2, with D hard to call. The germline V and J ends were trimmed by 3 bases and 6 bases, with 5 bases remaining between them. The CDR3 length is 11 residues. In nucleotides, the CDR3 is TGTGCCAGCAGTTTCGGGGATGGCTACACCTTC. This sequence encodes CASSFGDGYTF.

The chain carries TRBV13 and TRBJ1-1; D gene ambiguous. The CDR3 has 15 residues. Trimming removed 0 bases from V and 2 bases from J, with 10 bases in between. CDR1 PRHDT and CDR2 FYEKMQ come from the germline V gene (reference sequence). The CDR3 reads CASSLGGVGNTEAFF. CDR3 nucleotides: TGTGCCAGCAGCTTAGGGGGTGTGGGCAACACTGAAGCTTTCTTT.

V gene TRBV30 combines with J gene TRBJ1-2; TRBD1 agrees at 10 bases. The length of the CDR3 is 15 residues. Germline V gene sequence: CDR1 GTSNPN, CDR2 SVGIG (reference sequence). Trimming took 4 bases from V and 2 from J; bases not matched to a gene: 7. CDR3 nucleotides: TGTGCCTGGACAGTCTGGGGACAGGGGAACTATGGCTACACCTTC. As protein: CAWTVWGQGNYGYTF.

The CDR3 spells CASSLGQGQGGNYGYTF. In nucleotides, the CDR3 is TGCGCCAGCAGCTTGGGGCAAGGACAGGGGGGAAACTATGGCTACACCTTC. This sequence joins TRBV5-1 and TRBJ1-2; 10 bases are shared with TRBD1. Trimming took 0 bases from V and 2 from J; bases not matched to a gene: 7. The CDR3 runs to 17 residues. Germline V lookup: CDR1 SGHRS, CDR2 YFSETQ. Based on the CDR3 plus reference TRBV5-1 and TRBJ1-2, the full variable domain is KAGVTQTPRYLIKTRGQQVTLSCSPISGHRSVSWYQQTPGQGLQFLFEYFSETQRNKGNFPGRFSGRQFSNSRSEMNVSTLELGDSALYLCASSLGQGQGGNYGYTFGSGTRLTVV.

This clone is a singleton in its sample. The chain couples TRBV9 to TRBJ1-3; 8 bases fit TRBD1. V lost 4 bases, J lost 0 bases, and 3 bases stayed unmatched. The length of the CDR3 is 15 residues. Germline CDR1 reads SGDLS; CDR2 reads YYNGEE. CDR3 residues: CASSQGTGSGNTIYF. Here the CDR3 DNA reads TGTGCCAGCAGCCAGGGGACAGGCTCTGGAAACACCATATATTTT.

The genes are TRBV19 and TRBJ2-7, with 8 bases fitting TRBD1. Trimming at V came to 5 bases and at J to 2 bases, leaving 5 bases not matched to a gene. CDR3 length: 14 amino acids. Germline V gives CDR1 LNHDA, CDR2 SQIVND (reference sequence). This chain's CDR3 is CASSVQGATYEQYF. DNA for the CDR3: TGTGCCAGTAGTGTCCAGGGGGCCACCTACGAGCAGTACTTC.

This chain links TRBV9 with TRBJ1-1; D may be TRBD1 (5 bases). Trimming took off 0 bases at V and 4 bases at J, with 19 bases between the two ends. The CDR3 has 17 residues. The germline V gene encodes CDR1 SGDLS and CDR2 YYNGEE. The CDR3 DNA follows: TGTGCCAGCAGCGTAGGTCAGGGCCCAGGCATGGTCACTGAAGCTTTCTTT. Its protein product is CASSVGQGPGMVTEAFF.

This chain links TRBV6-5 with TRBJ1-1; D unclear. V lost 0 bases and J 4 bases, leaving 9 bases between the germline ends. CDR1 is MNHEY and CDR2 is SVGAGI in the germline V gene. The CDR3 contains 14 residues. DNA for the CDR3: TGTGCCAGCAGTTACTCGTACGGAGTCACTGAAGCTTTCTTT. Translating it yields CASSYSYGVTEAFF.

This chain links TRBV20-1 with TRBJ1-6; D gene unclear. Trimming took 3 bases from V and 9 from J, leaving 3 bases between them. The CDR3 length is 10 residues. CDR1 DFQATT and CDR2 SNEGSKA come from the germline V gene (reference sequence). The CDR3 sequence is CSASGSPLHF. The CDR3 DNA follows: TGCAGTGCTAGCGGTTCACCCCTCCACTTT.

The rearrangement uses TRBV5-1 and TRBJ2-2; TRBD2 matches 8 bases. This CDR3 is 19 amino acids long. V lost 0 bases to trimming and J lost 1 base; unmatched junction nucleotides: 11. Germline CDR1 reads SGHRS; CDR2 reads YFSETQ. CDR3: CASSLVTSGGRGNTGELFF. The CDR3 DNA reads TGCGCCAGCAGCTTGGTGACCTCGGGGGGGCGAGGGAACACCGGGGAGCTGTTTTTT.

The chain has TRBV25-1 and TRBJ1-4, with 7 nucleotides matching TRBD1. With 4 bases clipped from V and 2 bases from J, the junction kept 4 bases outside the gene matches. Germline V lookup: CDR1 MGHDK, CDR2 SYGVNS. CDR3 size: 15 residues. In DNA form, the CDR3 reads TGTGCCAGCAGTGCCCCAGGGGGGACTAATGAAAAACTGTTTTTT. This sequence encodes CASSAPGGTNEKLFF. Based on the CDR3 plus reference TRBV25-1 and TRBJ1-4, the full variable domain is EADIYQTPRYLVIGTGKKITLECSQTMGHDKMYWYQQDPGMELHLIHYSYGVNSTEKGDLSSESTVSRIRTEHFPLTLESARPSHTSQYLCASSAPGGTNEKLFFGSGTQLSVL.

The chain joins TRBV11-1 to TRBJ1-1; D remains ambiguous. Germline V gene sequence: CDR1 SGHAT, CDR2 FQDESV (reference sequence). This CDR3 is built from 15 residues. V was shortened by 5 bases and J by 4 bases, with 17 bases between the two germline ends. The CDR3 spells CASSPRRTGGTEAFF. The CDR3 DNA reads TGTGCCAGCAGCCCTCGACGCACTGGAGGCACTGAAGCTTTCTTT.

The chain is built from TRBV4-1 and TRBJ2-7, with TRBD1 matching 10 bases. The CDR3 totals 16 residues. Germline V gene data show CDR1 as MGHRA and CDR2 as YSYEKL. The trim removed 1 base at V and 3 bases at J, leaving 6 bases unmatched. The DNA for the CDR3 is TGCGCCAGCAGCCAAGTTTCCGGGACAGGGGACTACGAGCAGTACTTC. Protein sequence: CASSQVSGTGDYEQYF.

DNA of the CDR3: TGTGCCAGCACCCTACGGGGGGGCCCAAAGTTCTTC. Translated, it gives CASTLRGGPKFF. The V and J genes are TRBV7-3 and TRBJ2-1; 8 nucleotides align to TRBD2. CDR1 SGHTA and CDR2 FQGTGA come from the germline V gene. The CDR3 is made up of 12 amino acids. V was clipped by 7 bases and J by 14 bases; unmatched bases: 10.

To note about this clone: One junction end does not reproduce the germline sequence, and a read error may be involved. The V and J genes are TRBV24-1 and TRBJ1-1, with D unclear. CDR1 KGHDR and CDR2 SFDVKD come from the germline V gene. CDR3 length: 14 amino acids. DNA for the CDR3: TGTGCCACCAAAGGAGCCTCGGGTAGCGGAAGGGATTTTTTT. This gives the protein CATKGASGSGRDFF.

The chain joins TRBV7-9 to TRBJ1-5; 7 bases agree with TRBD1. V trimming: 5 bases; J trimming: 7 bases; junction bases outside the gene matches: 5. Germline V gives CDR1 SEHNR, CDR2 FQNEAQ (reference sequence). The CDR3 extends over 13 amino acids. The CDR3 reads CASSEGASQPQHF. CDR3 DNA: TGTGCCAGCAGCGAGGGGGCGTCGCAGCCCCAGCATTTT.

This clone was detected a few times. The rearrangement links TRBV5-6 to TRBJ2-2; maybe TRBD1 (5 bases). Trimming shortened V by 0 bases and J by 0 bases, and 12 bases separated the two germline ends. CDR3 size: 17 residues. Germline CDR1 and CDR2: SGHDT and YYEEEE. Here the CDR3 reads CASSLGFRVANTGELFF. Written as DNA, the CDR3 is TGTGCCAGCAGCTTGGGATTCAGGGTAGCGAACACCGGGGAGCTGTTTTTT.